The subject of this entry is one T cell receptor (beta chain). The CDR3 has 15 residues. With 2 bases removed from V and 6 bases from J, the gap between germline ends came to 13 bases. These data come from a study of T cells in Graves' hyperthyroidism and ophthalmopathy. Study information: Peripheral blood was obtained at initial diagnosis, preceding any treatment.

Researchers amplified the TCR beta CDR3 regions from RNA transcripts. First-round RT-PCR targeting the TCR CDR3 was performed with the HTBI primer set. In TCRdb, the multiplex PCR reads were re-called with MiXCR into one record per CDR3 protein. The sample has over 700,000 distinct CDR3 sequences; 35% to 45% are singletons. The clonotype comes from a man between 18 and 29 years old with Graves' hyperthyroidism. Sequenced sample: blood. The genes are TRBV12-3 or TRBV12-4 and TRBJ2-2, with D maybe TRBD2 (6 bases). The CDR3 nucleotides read TGTGCCAGCAGTTTACTAGCGATGTATTCCGGGGAGCTGTTTTTT. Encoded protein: CASSLLAMYSGELFF.